These T cell receptor beta chains were read from a single sample in a study of early T cells in non-severe SARS-CoV-2 infection. MiXCR, run by TCRdb on the 5' RACE reads, gives a single entry per CDR3 protein. This sample has around 100,000 distinct CDR3 sequences, with roughly 13% found just once. Sequenced: whole blood. These receptors all stem from an adult who was a healthcare worker with PCR-confirmed SARS-CoV-2 infection or an uninfected control (not recorded which). Each CDR3 is given with its conserved first and last residue. A D gene is named only where the DNA matches it firmly. Expanded clones are given a class, and other clones once, few, many or no size at all.

d_gene: .
abundance: few
j_gene: TRBJ1-1
v_gene: TRBV28
CDR3nt: TGTGCCACCACTACTTTATACACTGAAGCTTTCTTT
CDR3aa: CATTTLYTEAFF

d_gene: .
abundance: many
j_gene: TRBJ1-1
v_gene: TRBV28
CDR3nt: TGTGCCAGCAGTCTGGACTGGAACACTGAAGCTTTCTTT
CDR3aa: CASSLDWNTEAFF

d_gene: TRBD1
abundance: many
j_gene: TRBJ1-5
v_gene: TRBV28
CDR3nt: TGTGCCAACGGACAGGGGAATCGGCAGCCCCAGCATTTT
CDR3aa: CANGQGNRQPQHF

d_gene: .
abundance: .
j_gene: TRBJ1-4
v_gene: TRBV7-2
CDR3nt: TGTGCCAGCAGCTTAGTCGGGGGGGTGACTAATGAAAAACTGTTTTTT
CDR3aa: CASSLVGGVTNEKLFF

d_gene: .
abundance: many
j_gene: TRBJ2-1
v_gene: TRBV11-2
CDR3nt: TGTGCCAGCAGCTTAGCCCCGAGCTCCTACAATGAGCAGTTCTTC
CDR3aa: CASSLAPSSYNEQFF

d_gene: .
abundance: many
j_gene: TRBJ2-1
v_gene: TRBV2
CDR3nt: TGTGCCAGCAACCCTGCGGGAAAATACAATGAGCAGTTCTTC
CDR3aa: CASNPAGKYNEQFF

d_gene: .
abundance: few
j_gene: TRBJ1-1
v_gene: TRBV29-1
CDR3nt: TGCAGCGTTGCCCCCGTGGGGGCGCAGGCTGAAGCTTTCTTT
CDR3aa: CSVAPVGAQAEAFF

d_gene: .
abundance: few
j_gene: TRBJ2-1
v_gene: TRBV5-4
CDR3nt: TGTGCCAGCAGCTTGGGGTCGGAGGGTGAGCAGTTCTTC
CDR3aa: CASSLGSEGEQFF

d_gene: .
abundance: .
j_gene: TRBJ2-1
v_gene: TRBV27
CDR3nt: TGTGCCAGCACCCTGGGTTCGGGGGGCGATGAGCAGTTCTTC
CDR3aa: CASTLGSGGDEQFF

d_gene: .
abundance: many
j_gene: TRBJ2-6
v_gene: TRBV29-1
CDR3nt: TGCAGCGTTGATGGGAGCTCTGGGGCCAACGTCCTGACTTTC
CDR3aa: CSVDGSSGANVLTF

d_gene: TRBD1
abundance: few
j_gene: TRBJ1-1
v_gene: TRBV3-1
CDR3nt: TGTGCCAGCAGCCCGACAGGGGAATGGACTGAAGCTTTCTTT
CDR3aa: CASSPTGEWTEAFF

d_gene: .
abundance: .
j_gene: TRBJ2-5
v_gene: TRBV7-2
CDR3nt: TGTGCCAGCAGTAGGTGGGCCAGGGCACAAGAGACCCAGTACTTC
CDR3aa: CASSRWARAQETQYF

d_gene: TRBD1
abundance: .
j_gene: TRBJ2-2
v_gene: TRBV5-1
CDR3nt: TGCGCCAGCAGCTTGGTTCAGGGGGCGCCCGGGGAGCTGTTTTTT
CDR3aa: CASSLVQGAPGELFF

d_gene: .
abundance: many
j_gene: TRBJ2-1
v_gene: TRBV11-2
CDR3nt: TGTGCCAGCAGCGTCCAGCTCCGGGGCGCGGGCCAGTTCTTC
CDR3aa: CASSVQLRGAGQFF

d_gene: .
abundance: few
j_gene: TRBJ2-3
v_gene: TRBV27
CDR3nt: TGTGCCAGCAGTGCCCCGGGAGCTCGAGATACGCAGTATTTT
CDR3aa: CASSAPGARDTQYF

d_gene: .
abundance: many
j_gene: TRBJ1-2
v_gene: TRBV28
CDR3nt: TGTGCCAGCAGTCCCCAGCGGGGGAGGAGTGGCTACACCTTC
CDR3aa: CASSPQRGRSGYTF

d_gene: TRBD2
abundance: medium-sized
j_gene: TRBJ2-1
v_gene: TRBV2
CDR3nt: TGTGCCAGCTACGCTAGCGGGGGCCGCGACAATGAGCAGTTCTTC
CDR3aa: CASYASGGRDNEQFF

d_gene: .
abundance: few
j_gene: TRBJ2-1
v_gene: TRBV6-5
CDR3nt: TGTGCCAGCAGATCGGGACGGCACAATGAGCAGTTCTTC
CDR3aa: CASRSGRHNEQFF

d_gene: .
abundance: many
j_gene: TRBJ2-1
v_gene: TRBV5-1
CDR3nt: TGCGCCAGCAGCTTGGCCACTAGCAATGAGCAGTTCTTC
CDR3aa: CASSLATSNEQFF

d_gene: .
abundance: .
j_gene: TRBJ2-1
v_gene: TRBV2
CDR3nt: TGTGCCAGCAGTGAATCGGCTGGCCCTCAAGTCTTC
CDR3aa: CASSESAGPQVF

d_gene: .
abundance: .
j_gene: TRBJ2-1
v_gene: TRBV2
CDR3nt: TGTGCCAGCAGTCCCCCTACAGGGCCCAATTCCAATGAGCAGTTCTTC
CDR3aa: CASSPPTGPNSNEQFF

d_gene: .
abundance: .
j_gene: TRBJ1-6
v_gene: TRBV11-3
CDR3nt: TGTGCCAGCAGCACCAACAACAGGTCACCCCTCCACTTT
CDR3aa: CASSTNNRSPLHF

d_gene: TRBD2
abundance: few
j_gene: TRBJ2-3
v_gene: TRBV5-5
CDR3nt: TGTGCCAGCAGCTTGCGTAGCGGGAGAGATACGCAGTATTTT
CDR3aa: CASSLRSGRDTQYF

d_gene: .
abundance: few
j_gene: TRBJ1-1
v_gene: TRBV29-1
CDR3nt: TGCAGCGTTTCCCAGTGGGAGTCTGAAGCTTTCTTT
CDR3aa: CSVSQWESEAFF

d_gene: TRBD1
abundance: .
j_gene: TRBJ2-3
v_gene: TRBV2
CDR3nt: TGTGCCAGCGGGACAGGGAGGCGGGCGCAGTATTTT
CDR3aa: CASGTGRRAQYF

d_gene: TRBD2
abundance: many
j_gene: TRBJ2-3
v_gene: TRBV27
CDR3nt: TGTGCCAGCAGTTTAAGACTAGCGGGGCCGGCGGCCACAGATACGCAGTATTTT
CDR3aa: CASSLRLAGPAATDTQYF

d_gene: .
abundance: .
j_gene: TRBJ2-7
v_gene: TRBV2
CDR3nt: TGTGCCAGCAGTGTTGGGGGTTACGAGCAGTACTTC
CDR3aa: CASSVGGYEQYF

d_gene: TRBD1
abundance: few
j_gene: TRBJ2-4
v_gene: TRBV12-3/TRBV12-4
CDR3nt: TGTGCCAGCAGCCACGGACAGGGACGGATTCAGTACTTC
CDR3aa: CASSHGQGRIQYF

d_gene: .
abundance: many
j_gene: TRBJ2-7
v_gene: TRBV6-5
CDR3nt: TGTGCCAGCAGCCCCCGGGACGGCGGGTTCTACGAGCAGTACTTC
CDR3aa: CASSPRDGGFYEQYF

d_gene: TRBD1
abundance: many
j_gene: TRBJ1-5
v_gene: TRBV12-3/TRBV12-4
CDR3nt: TGTGCCAGCAGCCTCCGACAGGGGGGGCAGCCCCAGCATTTT
CDR3aa: CASSLRQGGQPQHF

d_gene: .
abundance: many
j_gene: TRBJ2-5
v_gene: TRBV20-1
CDR3nt: TGCAGTGCTAGAGTAACAGCCCAAGAGACCCAGTACTTC
CDR3aa: CSARVTAQETQYF

d_gene: .
abundance: few
j_gene: TRBJ2-7
v_gene: TRBV4-1
CDR3nt: TGCGCCAGCAGCCAGGCCGCACTTGGAAGGGACGAGCTGTACTTC
CDR3aa: CASSQAALGRDELYF

d_gene: .
abundance: few
j_gene: TRBJ2-1
v_gene: TRBV12-3/TRBV12-4
CDR3nt: TGTGCCAGCAGTCCCCACCTGGGGGTATACAATGAGCAGTTCTTC
CDR3aa: CASSPHLGVYNEQFF

d_gene: .
abundance: many
j_gene: TRBJ1-1
v_gene: TRBV27
CDR3nt: TGTGCCAGCAGTAAGATCCAGGATTGGTTCGAGAACACTGAAGCTTTCTTT
CDR3aa: CASSKIQDWFENTEAFF

d_gene: .
abundance: few
j_gene: TRBJ2-7
v_gene: TRBV20-1
CDR3nt: TGCAGTGCTAGAGATTTTAAGGACAGAGCCTACGAGCAGTACTTC
CDR3aa: CSARDFKDRAYEQYF

d_gene: TRBD2
abundance: many
j_gene: TRBJ2-1
v_gene: TRBV4-3
CDR3nt: TGCGCCAGCAGCCAAGATAGCGGGGCTAGCGGGAGAAATGAGCAGTTCTTC
CDR3aa: CASSQDSGASGRNEQFF

d_gene: .
abundance: few
j_gene: TRBJ2-7
v_gene: TRBV12-3/TRBV12-4
CDR3nt: TGTGCCAGCAGTCAGACGGAGTTTAAATTCTACGAGCAGTACTTC
CDR3aa: CASSQTEFKFYEQYF

d_gene: .
abundance: few
j_gene: TRBJ1-5
v_gene: TRBV20-1
CDR3nt: TGCAGTGCTAGTAAGGGAAGGCAGCCCCAGCATTTT
CDR3aa: CSASKGRQPQHF

d_gene: .
abundance: .
j_gene: TRBJ2-3
v_gene: TRBV21-1
CDR3nt: TGTGCCAGCAGCAATTCGAACAGGGAGTCAGATACGCAGTATTTT
CDR3aa: CASSNSNRESDTQYF

d_gene: .
abundance: many
j_gene: TRBJ2-1
v_gene: TRBV7-9
CDR3nt: TGTGCCAGCAGCTTCAGCTTTGAGCAGTTCTTC
CDR3aa: CASSFSFEQFF

d_gene: .
abundance: few
j_gene: TRBJ1-4
v_gene: TRBV6-1
CDR3nt: TGTGCCAGCAGTGATACCTTGTTTGCGACTAATGAAAAACTGTTTTTT
CDR3aa: CASSDTLFATNEKLFF

d_gene: .
abundance: many
j_gene: TRBJ1-1
v_gene: TRBV28
CDR3nt: TGTGCCAGCACCCCCGGTTGGGATCGGGCTGAAGCTTTCTTT
CDR3aa: CASTPGWDRAEAFF

d_gene: TRBD1
abundance: .
j_gene: TRBJ2-3
v_gene: TRBV7-9
CDR3nt: TGTGCCAGCAGCTTACGGCAGGGACAGAGCACAGATACGCAGTATTTT
CDR3aa: CASSLRQGQSTDTQYF

d_gene: TRBD1
abundance: .
j_gene: TRBJ2-1
v_gene: TRBV7-2
CDR3nt: TGTGCCAGCAGAGGACAGGGGGCAGACAATGAGCAGTTCTTC
CDR3aa: CASRGQGADNEQFF

d_gene: TRBD2
abundance: many
j_gene: TRBJ2-3
v_gene: TRBV5-1
CDR3nt: TGCGCCAGCAGAAGCGGGGGAAGCACAGATACGCAGTATTTT
CDR3aa: CASRSGGSTDTQYF

d_gene: .
abundance: many
j_gene: TRBJ2-3
v_gene: TRBV7-8
CDR3nt: TGTGCCAGCAGCCCGATGTTTAGCACAGATACGCAGTATTTT
CDR3aa: CASSPMFSTDTQYF

d_gene: .
abundance: many
j_gene: TRBJ2-7
v_gene: TRBV10-3
CDR3nt: TGTGCCATCAGGGAAATCATCTACGAGCAGTACTTC
CDR3aa: CAIREIIYEQYF

d_gene: .
abundance: .
j_gene: TRBJ2-7
v_gene: TRBV11-2
CDR3nt: TGTGCCAGCAGCTTACGGGGGCTACGAAGCTCCTACGAGCAGTACTTC
CDR3aa: CASSLRGLRSSYEQYF

d_gene: TRBD2
abundance: many
j_gene: TRBJ2-7
v_gene: TRBV6-5
CDR3nt: TGTGCCAGCAGTTACGGGGGGGACTCCTACGAGCAGTACTTC
CDR3aa: CASSYGGDSYEQYF

d_gene: .
abundance: .
j_gene: TRBJ1-5
v_gene: TRBV28
CDR3nt: TGTGCCAGCAGTTCTCAGGGGTGGGTGAGCAATCAGCCCCAGCATTTT
CDR3aa: CASSSQGWVSNQPQHF

d_gene: .
abundance: .
j_gene: TRBJ2-7
v_gene: TRBV4-3
CDR3nt: TGCGCCAGCAGCCAAGCCCAGGGTTACGAGCAGTACTTC
CDR3aa: CASSQAQGYEQYF

d_gene: TRBD2
abundance: .
j_gene: TRBJ2-1
v_gene: TRBV10-3
CDR3nt: TGTGCCATCAGTAGGGAAGCGGGAGGCCGGAATGAGCAGTTCTTC
CDR3aa: CAISREAGGRNEQFF

d_gene: .
abundance: many
j_gene: TRBJ2-5
v_gene: TRBV12-3/TRBV12-4
CDR3nt: TGTGCCAGCAGTTTATCTCGGAGGAAGAAAGAGACCCAGTACTTC
CDR3aa: CASSLSRRKKETQYF

d_gene: .
abundance: few
j_gene: TRBJ1-4
v_gene: TRBV10-3
CDR3nt: TGTGCCATCAGTGAGCCAAACGGAGATGAAAAACTGTTTTTT
CDR3aa: CAISEPNGDEKLFF

d_gene: .
abundance: .
j_gene: TRBJ2-1
v_gene: TRBV12-3/TRBV12-4
CDR3nt: TGTGCCAGCAGCGAACTTTTTCACAATGAGCAGTTCTTC
CDR3aa: CASSELFHNEQFF

d_gene: .
abundance: few
j_gene: TRBJ1-1
v_gene: TRBV7-9
CDR3nt: TGTGCCAGCAGCTTAGATTACACTGAAGCTTTCTTT
CDR3aa: CASSLDYTEAFF

d_gene: .
abundance: .
j_gene: TRBJ2-7
v_gene: TRBV7-9
CDR3nt: TGTGCCAGCAGCTCAGAGCGGGACAGTGGCTACGAGCAGTACTTC
CDR3aa: CASSSERDSGYEQYF

d_gene: .
abundance: many
j_gene: TRBJ2-7
v_gene: TRBV28
CDR3nt: TGTGCCAGCAGTTTACCAGGTCCCTACGAGCAGTACTTC
CDR3aa: CASSLPGPYEQYF

d_gene: .
abundance: many
j_gene: TRBJ2-5
v_gene: TRBV7-9
CDR3nt: TGTGCCAGCAGCTATGACGGAGAGACCCAGTACTTC
CDR3aa: CASSYDGETQYF